This T cell receptor (beta chain) was sequenced for a study of cytomegalovirus exposure and HLA in healthy donors. Researchers ran the PCR with 60 Vbeta and 13 Jbeta primers. Sequenced by immunoSEQ multiplex PCR; TCRdb stores in-frame clones only, minus some. Of roughly 150,000 clones in the sample, around 10% were seen once. This clone was seen only a few times. Trimming removed 2 bases at V and 6 bases at J, with 18 bases between. Germline V gene sequence: CDR1 SGHNT, CDR2 YYREEE (reference sequence). The CDR3 is made up of 16 amino acids. The J gene is TRBJ2-1, the V gene TRBV5-4; TRBD1 is a possible D gene (6 bases). Sequences were obtained from PBMCs. This receptor was identified in a male donor in good health and CMV-seronegative. For the CDR3, the DNA is TGTGCCAGCAGCTTTGTCCAAACAGGGCCCGGCAATGAGCAGTTCTTC. It specifies CASSFVQTGPGNEQFF.